The 7 T cell receptor beta chains below come from one sample, sequenced in a study of T cell changes during pregnancy in multiple sclerosis. The protocol was immunoSEQ multiplex PCR, while the TCRdb copy is restricted to in-frame clones and leaves out a portion. The data show about 60,000 clones, more than 85% seen once. Sequencing was performed on peripheral blood, taken in the first trimester of pregnancy. The receptor set was obtained from a female donor with multiple sclerosis, enrolled in a pregnancy study.

The genes are TRBV5-1 and TRBJ2-7, with 7 bases lining up with TRBD1. CDR3 length equals 14 residues. Germline values: CDR1 SGHRS, CDR2 YFSETQ. V trimming: 0 bases; J trimming: 3 bases; junction bases outside the gene matches: 3. The CDR3 spells CASSLGQGFYEQYF. The CDR3 bases are TGCGCCAGCAGCTTGGGACAGGGTTTCTACGAGCAGTACTTC.

The V and J genes are TRBV18 and TRBJ2-3, with D possibly TRBD1 on 6 matching bases. The CDR3 is 15 amino acids. Trimming stripped 3 bases from V and 0 bases from J, with 10 bases between. Germline V CDR1 and CDR2: KGHSH, LQKENI. The CDR3 sequence: CASSPLTGSTDTQYF. DNA for the CDR3: TGTGCCAGCTCACCGCTGACAGGCAGCACAGATACGCAGTATTTT.

J is TRBJ1-1 and V is TRBV4-2; maybe TRBD1 (5 bases). Trimming took 4 bases from V and 5 from J, leaving 20 bases between them. Germline CDR1 LGHNA, CDR2 YNFKEQ. This CDR3 spans 16 amino acids. The CDR3 sequence: CASSPRDRGWGTEAFF. CDR3 DNA: TGTGCCAGCAGCCCGCGGGACCGGGGGTGGGGGACTGAAGCTTTCTTT.

V gene TRBV9 combines with J gene TRBJ2-5; 14 bases map to TRBD2. Trimming at V came to 3 bases and at J to 0 bases, leaving 7 bases not matched to a gene. Germline loops: CDR1 SGDLS, CDR2 YYNGEE. The CDR3 loop spans 18 amino acids. The CDR3 here is CASSDGLAGGSYQETQYF. CDR3 DNA sequence: TGTGCCAGCAGCGATGGACTAGCGGGGGGCTCGTACCAAGAGACCCAGTACTTC.

This chain uses TRBV7-9 with TRBJ2-5, with a weak D call TRBD2 (6 bases). The V end lost 7 bases, the J end lost 2 bases, and 11 bases lay between the germline ends. From germline, CDR1 is SEHNR and CDR2 FQNEAQ (reference sequence). The CDR3 has 13 amino acids. CDR3 bases: TGTGCCAGCACCCCGGGACTGCAAGAGACCCAGTACTTC. The encoded protein is CASTPGLQETQYF.

The chain joins TRBV9 to TRBJ2-4, with D possibly TRBD2 on 5 matching bases. Trimming cost V 0 bases and J 0 bases, with 10 bases left between them. The CDR3 loop spans 16 amino acids. Germline CDR1 and CDR2: SGDLS and YYNGEE. The CDR3 spells CASSVGPGLAKNIQYF. The DNA for the CDR3 is TGTGCCAGCAGCGTAGGGCCTGGACTAGCCAAAAACATTCAGTACTTC.

The V call is TRBV11-2, the J call TRBJ2-1, with D perhaps matching TRBD1 (5 bases). Trimming pared 1 base from V and 0 bases from J, leaving 10 bases between. This CDR3 is built from 16 residues. CDR1 is SGHAT and CDR2 is FQNNGV in the germline V gene. CDR3 nucleotides: TGTGCCAGCAGCTTAGGGGGCGTCAGCTCCTACAATGAGCAGTTCTTC. Amino acid sequence: CASSLGGVSSYNEQFF.